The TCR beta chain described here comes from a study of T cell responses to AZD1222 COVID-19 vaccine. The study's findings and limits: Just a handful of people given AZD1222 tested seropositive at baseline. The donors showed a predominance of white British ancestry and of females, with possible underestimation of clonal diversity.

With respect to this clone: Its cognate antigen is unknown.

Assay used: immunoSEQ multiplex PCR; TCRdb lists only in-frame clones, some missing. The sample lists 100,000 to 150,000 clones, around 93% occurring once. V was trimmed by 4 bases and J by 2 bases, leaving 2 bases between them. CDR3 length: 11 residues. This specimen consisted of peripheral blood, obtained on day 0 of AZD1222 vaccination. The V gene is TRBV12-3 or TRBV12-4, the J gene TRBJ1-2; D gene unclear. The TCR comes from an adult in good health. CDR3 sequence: CASSSNYGYTF. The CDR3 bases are TGTGCCAGCAGTTCCAACTATGGCTACACCTTC.